Listed below are T cell receptor beta chains from one sample, sequenced in a study of blood T cell repertoires in COVID-19. Using immunoSEQ multiplex PCR, the repertoire was profiled, and TCRdb retains in-frame clones only, with some absent. Among about 260,000 clones listed, about 82% were seen once. The sample was PBMCs or T cells enriched from blood (not recorded which). The receptors were gathered from a woman between 50 and 59 years old who had recovered from COVID-19. Each CDR3 is given with its conserved first and last residue. Each record gives: CDR3 protein, V gene, clone size, J gene. Clone size is given for some rows only: seen once, a few or many times, or a class if the clone is expanded.

CASSARVPSGYTF	TRBV2	-	TRBJ1-2
CASSSRTEETQYF	TRBV5-1	-	TRBJ2-5
CASSLSRGQNIQYF	TRBV7-3	-	TRBJ2-4
CASSPSTDTQYF	TRBV11-3	-	TRBJ2-3
CASSQEAGYEKLFF	TRBV27	once	TRBJ1-4
CASSDSSGGDEQFF	TRBV6-4	-	TRBJ2-1
CAISEPGTSSYEQYF	TRBV10-3	-	TRBJ2-7
CASSLDSRWSYNEQFF	TRBV11-3	-	TRBJ2-1
CTSSQEIRTGQGYTF	TRBV1	-	TRBJ1-2
CASSLRATGGAYEQYF	TRBV7-8	-	TRBJ2-7
CASSLEVNAEAFF	TRBV28	-	TRBJ1-1
CASSQDTPGTSNTEAFF	TRBV4-3	-	TRBJ1-1
CASSGTGSLHNEKLFF	TRBV2	-	TRBJ1-4
CARGGKYGYTF	TRBV30	once	TRBJ1-2
CASRPPGGLAQYF	TRBV11-1	-	TRBJ2-5
CASTSGSSYNEQFF	TRBV28	-	TRBJ2-1
CASRSHGREDTQPQHF	TRBV12-2	-	TRBJ1-5
CASSLVLAGAGDTQYF	TRBV7-2	-	TRBJ2-3
CATQDTNSNQPQHF	TRBV7-9	-	TRBJ1-5
CASSVSGQGYEQYF	TRBV9	-	TRBJ2-7
CASSRVGGTGNTIYF	TRBV7-9	-	TRBJ1-3
CASSQVRGTDTQYF	TRBV4-3	-	TRBJ2-3
CASSPYFSYEQYF	TRBV18	-	TRBJ2-7
CASSESRQGISPLHF	TRBV6-5	-	TRBJ1-6
CASSPSTGLKTQYF	TRBV9	-	TRBJ2-5
CASSRREGTGELFF	TRBV5-1	-	TRBJ2-2
CASSARTGTLNNEQFF	TRBV7-3	-	TRBJ2-1
CASSSSGSYEQYF	TRBV7-2	once	TRBJ2-7
CASMRTGGYNEQFF	TRBV2	-	TRBJ2-1
CASSLYQAAYEQYF	TRBV5-1	-	TRBJ2-7
CASSRQGNNQPQHF	TRBV3-1/TRBV3-2	-	TRBJ1-5
CASSERVSQAFSNQPQHF	TRBV6-1	-	TRBJ1-5
CASSIEAARGAFF	TRBV19	-	TRBJ1-1
CASSLSSGRWAYEQYF	TRBV27	-	TRBJ2-7
CASSQDGQDNSPLHF	TRBV4-3	few	TRBJ1-6
CASSLVARGRARGEQFF	TRBV7-2	-	TRBJ2-1
CASSWEGSGYTF	TRBV3-1/TRBV3-2	-	TRBJ1-2
CASSPGLGGAGELFF	TRBV7-2	-	TRBJ2-2
CASSLDQGRLYGYTF	TRBV11-2	-	TRBJ1-2
CASSLERSDGKGYTF	TRBV13	-	TRBJ1-2
CASSLQNNDRAPYNEQFF	TRBV5-5	-	TRBJ2-1
CASSGQGGADNSPLHF	TRBV25-1	once	TRBJ1-6
CASSWRGFQETQYF	TRBV6-2/TRBV6-3	-	TRBJ2-5
CASSPSPPSSGNTIYF	TRBV18	-	TRBJ1-3
CASRTRVSYEQYF	TRBV28	-	TRBJ2-7
CASSPAGRFTEAFF	TRBV11-3	once	TRBJ1-1
CASSYVRNTGELFF	TRBV6-5	-	TRBJ2-2
CASSQTNRAANYGYTF	TRBV14	once	TRBJ1-2
CASSLGRTGLTGELFF	TRBV5-1	few	TRBJ2-2
CASSNSPLSSGNTIYF	TRBV7-9	-	TRBJ1-3
CASSQIQGNSPLHF	TRBV3-1/TRBV3-2	-	TRBJ1-6
CASRTQGDSNNEQFF	TRBV5-8	-	TRBJ2-1
CASRSANTGELFF	TRBV12-3/TRBV12-4	-	TRBJ2-2
CASSPVGQGGAAQPQHF	TRBV7-9	-	TRBJ1-5